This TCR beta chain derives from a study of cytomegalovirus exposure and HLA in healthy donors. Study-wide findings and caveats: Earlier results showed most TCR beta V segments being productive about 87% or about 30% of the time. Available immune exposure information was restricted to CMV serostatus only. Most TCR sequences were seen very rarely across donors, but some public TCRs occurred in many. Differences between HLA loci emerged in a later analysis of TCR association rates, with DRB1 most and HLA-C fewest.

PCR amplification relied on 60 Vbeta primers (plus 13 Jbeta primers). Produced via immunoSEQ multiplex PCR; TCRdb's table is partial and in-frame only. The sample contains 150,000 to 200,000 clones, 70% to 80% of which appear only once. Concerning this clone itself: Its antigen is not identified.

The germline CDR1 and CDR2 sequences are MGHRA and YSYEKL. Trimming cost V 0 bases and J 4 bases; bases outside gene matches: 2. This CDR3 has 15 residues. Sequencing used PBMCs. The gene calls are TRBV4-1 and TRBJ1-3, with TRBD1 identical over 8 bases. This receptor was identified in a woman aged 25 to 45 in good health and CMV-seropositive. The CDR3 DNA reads TGCGCCAGCAGCCAAGATGGGACAGGAGGAAACACCATATATTTT. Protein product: CASSQDGTGGNTIYF.